This TCR beta chain was retrieved from a study of blood T cell repertoires in COVID-19. Produced via immunoSEQ multiplex PCR; TCRdb's table is partial and in-frame only. The table shows around 290,000 clones, with approximately 89% occurring only once. The length of the CDR3 is 15 residues. Germline-derived CDR1 and CDR2 are ENHRY and SYGVKD. V shed 0 bases and J shed 1 base, with 10 bases lying between them. The chain links TRBV10-3 to TRBJ2-7; D call uncertain. The sequenced material came from peripheral blood. This clonotype was sampled from a woman aged 45-60 years who had recovered from COVID-19. CDR3 loop: CAISESVRGSYEQYF. The CDR3, as DNA: TGTGCCATCAGTGAGTCGGTCCGAGGATCCTACGAGCAGTACTTC.